This T cell receptor beta chain was sequenced for a study of T-cell reconstitution after alpha-beta-depleted transplantation in children. Findings of the study overall: Where some patients showed high TCRbeta diversity at day 60, it came from recipient T cells and thymic progenitors that had survived. Several hundred expanded graft clones reportedly gave rise to the alpha-beta T cells present about two months after transplant. The authors attributed T-cell counts and diversity one year after transplant mostly to newly produced T cells.

This CDR3 has 16 amino acids. The J segment lost 9 bases and the V segment lost 3 bases, leaving 12 bases of the junction unmatched. Germline CDR1 is SGHAT and CDR2 is FQNNGV. TCRbeta library construction was performed incorporating unique molecular identifiers. In TCRdb, the PCR reads were re-called with MiXCR into one record per CDR3 protein. The sample lists about 980,000 distinct CDR3 sequences, 25% to 35% occurring once. With regard to this clonotype: Its antigen is not known.

The chain recombines TRBV11-2 with TRBJ2-1; 9 nucleotides align to TRBD2. The source was PBMCs, mostly from graft donor cells, collected 360 days after TCRalphabeta/CD19-depleted stem cell transplant. This receptor was taken from a boy under three years old who had a stem cell transplant for SCID, so the T cells may come from the graft donor. The CDR3 coding sequence is TGTGCCAGCAGCTTTACGTCTGCGGGGGGGTCAGGTGAGCAGTTCTTC. Translation gives CASSFTSAGGSGEQFF.